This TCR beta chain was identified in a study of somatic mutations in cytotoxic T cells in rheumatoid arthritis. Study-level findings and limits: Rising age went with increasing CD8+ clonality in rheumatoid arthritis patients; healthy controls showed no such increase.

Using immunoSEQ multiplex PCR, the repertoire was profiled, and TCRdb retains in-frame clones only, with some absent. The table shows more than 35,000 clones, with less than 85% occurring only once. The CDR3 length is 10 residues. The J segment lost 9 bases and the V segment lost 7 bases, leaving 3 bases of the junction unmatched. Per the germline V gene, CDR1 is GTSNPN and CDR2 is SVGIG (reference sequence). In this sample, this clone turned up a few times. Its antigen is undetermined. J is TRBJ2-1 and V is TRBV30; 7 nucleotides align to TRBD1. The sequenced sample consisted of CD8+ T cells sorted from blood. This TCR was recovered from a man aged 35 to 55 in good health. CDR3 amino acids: CAYHRGEQFF. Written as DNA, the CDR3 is TGTGCCTACCACAGGGGTGAGCAGTTCTTC.